This T cell receptor (beta chain) emerged from a study of regulatory and conventional T cells in RAG deficiency. Clones were sequenced by immunoSEQ multiplex PCR, and TCRdb holds only the in-frame ones, with some missing. Of about 30,000 clones in the sample, around 89% were seen once. Overall study findings and caveats: Omenn CD25-high CD127-low cells may be activated cells, not true Tregs. Treg unique TCR beta sequences were about 91-fold fewer in Omenn syndrome and CID/AS patients than controls.

This CDR3 region has 14 residues. Germline-derived CDR1 and CDR2 are SGHVS and FQNEAQ. V shed 5 bases and J shed 2 bases, with 13 bases lying between them. Comments on this clone: What it binds is unknown.

In addition, the sample was reused for a study of regulatory T cells. Turning to that study: The PCR used 52 TRBV and 13 TRBJ primers. Skewed V and J usage and few unique V-J pairs marked patient repertoires, most in Tregs.

This receptor was obtained from a human donor in good health. The sample comprised CD8+ T cells sorted from blood. The chain recombines TRBV7-8 with TRBJ2-7; D is possibly TRBD1 or TRBD2 (5 bases each). CDR3 nucleotides: TGTGCCAGCAGCGTGAAGGGACGGACCTACGAGCAGTACTTC. It encodes CASSVKGRTYEQYF. The full variable domain, rest sourced from reference TRBV7-8 and TRBJ2-7, is GAGVSQSPRYKVAKRGQDVALRCDPISGHVSLFWYQQALGQGPEFLTYFQNEAQLDKSGLPSDRFFAERPEGSVSTLKIQRTQQEDSAVYLCASSVKGRTYEQYFGPGTRLTVT.